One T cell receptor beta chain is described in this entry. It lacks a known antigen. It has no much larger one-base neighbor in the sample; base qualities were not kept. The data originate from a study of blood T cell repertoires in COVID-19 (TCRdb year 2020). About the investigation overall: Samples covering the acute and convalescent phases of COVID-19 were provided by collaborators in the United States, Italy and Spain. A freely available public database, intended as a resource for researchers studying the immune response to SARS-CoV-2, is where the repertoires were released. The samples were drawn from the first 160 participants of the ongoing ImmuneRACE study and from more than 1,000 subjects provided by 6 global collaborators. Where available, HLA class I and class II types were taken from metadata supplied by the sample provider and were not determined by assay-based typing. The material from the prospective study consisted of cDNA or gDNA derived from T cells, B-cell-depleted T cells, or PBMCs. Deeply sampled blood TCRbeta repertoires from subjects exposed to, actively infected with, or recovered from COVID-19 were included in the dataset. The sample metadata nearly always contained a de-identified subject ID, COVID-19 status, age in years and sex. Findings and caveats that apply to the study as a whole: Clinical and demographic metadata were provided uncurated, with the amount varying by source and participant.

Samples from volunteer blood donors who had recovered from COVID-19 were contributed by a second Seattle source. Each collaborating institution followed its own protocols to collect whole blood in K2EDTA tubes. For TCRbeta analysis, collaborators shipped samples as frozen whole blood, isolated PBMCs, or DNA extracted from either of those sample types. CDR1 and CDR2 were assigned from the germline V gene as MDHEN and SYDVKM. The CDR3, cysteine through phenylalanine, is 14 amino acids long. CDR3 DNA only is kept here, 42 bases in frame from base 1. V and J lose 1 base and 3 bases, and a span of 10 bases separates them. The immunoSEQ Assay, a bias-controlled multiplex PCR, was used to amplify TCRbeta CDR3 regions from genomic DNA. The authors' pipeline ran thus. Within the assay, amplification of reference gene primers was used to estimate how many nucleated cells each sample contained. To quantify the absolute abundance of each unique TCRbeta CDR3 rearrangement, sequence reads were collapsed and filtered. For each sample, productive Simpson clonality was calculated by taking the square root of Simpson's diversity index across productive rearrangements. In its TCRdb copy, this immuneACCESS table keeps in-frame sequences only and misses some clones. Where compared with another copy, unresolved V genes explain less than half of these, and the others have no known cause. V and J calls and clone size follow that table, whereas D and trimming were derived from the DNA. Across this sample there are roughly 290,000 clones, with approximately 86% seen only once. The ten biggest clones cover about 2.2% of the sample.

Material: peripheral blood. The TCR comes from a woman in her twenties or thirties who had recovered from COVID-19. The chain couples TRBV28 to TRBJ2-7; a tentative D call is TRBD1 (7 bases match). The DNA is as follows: TGTGCCAGCAGTTTATTGCAGGGGGGCTACGAGCAGTACTTC. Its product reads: CASSLLQGGYEQYF.